This T cell receptor beta chain was sequenced during a study of cytomegalovirus exposure and HLA in healthy donors. Findings of the study overall: Data from an earlier analysis indicated that most TCR beta V segments were productive either about 87% or about 30% of the time. Rarity held for most TCR sequences, but there were some public TCRs that occurred in many donors.

CDR1 and CDR2 from the germline V gene are SGHNT and YYREEE (reference sequence). V lost 4 bases, J lost 15 bases, and 21 bases stayed unmatched. The CDR3 consists of 16 residues. Primers for the PCR totalled 60 Vbeta and 13 Jbeta. In the study's own analysis: About 9.9 million shared chains were among around 80 million unique TCR beta chains counted in a later analysis. Sequencing was performed with immunoSEQ multiplex PCR; in TCRdb, only in-frame clones are kept and a portion is missing. From that table come the V and J calls and clone size; the DNA was used to work out D and trimming. The table shows roughly 130,000 clones, with about four fifths occurring only once. This clone was seen a single time. The antigen is undetermined.

This clonotype was obtained from a human donor in good health. The chain recombines TRBV5-4 with TRBJ2-1; TRBD1 aligns across 8 bases. What was sequenced was PBMCs. The CDR3 loop is CASSKYGQGTIFSMFF. The CDR3 nucleotides are TGTGCCAGCAGCAAATACGGACAGGGTACGATATTTAGTATGTTCTTC.